A single sample is the source of the 23 T cell receptor beta chains below, sequenced in a study of T cells after posttransplantation cyclophosphamide. Controls had myeloablative marrow grafts with methotrexate and calcineurin inhibitor, sampled at 1 year. The assay was immunoSEQ multiplex PCR, and TCRdb's table has in-frame clones only and misses some. The profile covers 15,000 to 20,000 clones, with 85% appearing a single time and about 26% taken by the ten largest. Material: PBMCs, obtained after allogeneic stem cell transplant with calcineurin inhibitor and methotrexate. These receptor sequences come from a female patient aged 18-30 years who received an allogeneic stem cell transplant from an unrelated donor, was CMV-positive, and had acute and chronic GVHD. The graft donor may have given rise to some T cells.

J is TRBJ2-1 and V is TRBV9; 8 bases align to TRBD1. This CDR3 region has 14 residues. CDR1 is SGDLS, CDR2 YYNGEE, per germline. Trimming cost V 8 bases and J 4 bases; bases outside gene matches: 8. As DNA, the CDR3 is TGTGCCAGTCACCCCGGGACAGGATACAATGAGCAGTTCTTC. As protein: CASHPGTGYNEQFF.

The chain is built from TRBV4-3 and TRBJ1-5, with D perhaps TRBD1 (5 bases). Germline V lookup: CDR1 LGHNA, CDR2 YSLEER. The CDR3 is made up of 13 amino acids. V was pared by 3 bases and J by 7 bases, with 10 bases between. The CDR3 coding sequence is TGCGCCAGCAGCCACGCAGGGAGGCAGCCCCAGCATTTT. It is translated as CASSHAGRQPQHF.

The rearrangement links TRBV6-5 to TRBJ1-4; TRBD1 is a possible D gene (5 bases). This CDR3 has 14 amino acids. Germline loops: CDR1 MNHEY, CDR2 SVGAGI. V shed 8 bases and J shed 4 bases, with 14 bases lying between them. The CDR3 bases are TGTGCCAGCTCCCAGACAGTAGATAATGAAAAACTGTTTTTT. Its translation is CASSQTVDNEKLFF.

V is TRBV4-2 and J is TRBJ1-2, with TRBD1 identical over 9 bases. V shed 3 bases and J 4 bases; nucleotides not matched to a gene: 3. The CDR3 is 14 residues long. Germline V lookup: CDR1 LGHNA, CDR2 YNFKEQ. The CDR3 region has the DNA TGTGCCAGCAGCCAGGGGACAGGGACCTATGGCTACACCTTC. Translation: CASSQGTGTYGYTF.

This chain connects TRBV29-1 to TRBJ2-1, with 13 bases that match TRBD2. V shed 1 base, J shed 5 bases, and the junction held 5 bases outside the gene matches. Germline-derived CDR1 and CDR2 are SQVTM and ANQGSEA. This CDR3 has 16 amino acids. The CDR3 here is CSVEGRTSGSHNEQFF. The CDR3 coding sequence is TGCAGCGTTGAAGGGAGGACTAGCGGGAGTCACAATGAGCAGTTCTTC.

The chain combines TRBV19 with TRBJ2-7, with 7 positions matching TRBD1. Trimming took 10 bases from V and 1 from J; bases not matched to a gene: 10. The CDR3 has 14 residues. Looked up from germline, CDR1 is LNHDA and CDR2 is SQIVND (reference sequence). CDR3 loop: CATSLQGTSYEQYF. CDR3 in DNA: TGTGCCACTAGCTTACAGGGGACGTCCTACGAGCAGTACTTC.

The J gene is TRBJ2-1, the V gene TRBV4-2; a possible D gene is TRBD2 (6 bases). CDR1 is LGHNA, CDR2 YNFKEQ, per germline. This CDR3 contains 13 residues. The V gene lost 0 bases and the J gene lost 10 bases, with 10 bases spanning the gap. The CDR3 DNA reads TGTGCCAGCAGCCAAGAGGGGGGTGGCGAGCAGTTCTTC. It yields the protein CASSQEGGGEQFF.

This clone was seen just once. The rearrangement joins TRBV7-6 to TRBJ2-3, with 8 bases that match TRBD1. The CDR3 loop spans 18 amino acids. V gave up 2 bases and J gave up 0 bases; unmatched junction bases: 10. The V gene's germline CDR1 is SGHVS and CDR2 FNYEAQ. The CDR3 sequence: CASSLSGRGRTSTDTQYF. The CDR3, as DNA: TGTGCCAGCAGCTTATCGGGCAGGGGGCGTACTAGCACAGATACGCAGTATTTT. Complete variable domain (other parts from reference TRBV7-6 and TRBJ2-3): GAGVSQSPRYKVTKRGQDVALRCDPISGHVSLYWYRQALGQGPEFLTYFNYEAQQDKSGLPNDRFSAERPEGSISTLTIQRTEQRDSAMYRCASSLSGRGRTSTDTQYFGPGTRLTVL.

The J gene is TRBJ1-4, the V gene TRBV23-1; D ambiguous. TRBV23-1 is treated as an ORF (open reading frame) with a function not yet certain. V was pared by 5 bases and J by 8 bases, with 15 bases between. The length of the CDR3 is 14 residues. The CDR3 spells CASSATGVIEKLFF. CDR3 sequence (DNA): TGCGCCAGCAGTGCAACCGGGGTTATCGAAAAACTGTTTTTT.

This chain uses TRBV28 with TRBJ1-2; TRBD1 matches 9 bases. CDR1 and CDR2 (germline): MDHEN, SYDVKM. Losses at the gene ends were 0 bases for V and 4 bases for J; bases not matched to a gene: 0. The CDR3 loop spans 14 amino acids. Written as DNA, the CDR3 is TGTGCCAGCAGTTTATGGGGACAGGGCTATGGCTACACCTTC. This gives the protein CASSLWGQGYGYTF.

This clone was seen a handful of times. The gene calls are TRBV28 and TRBJ2-2; possibly TRBD1 for D (6 bases). V shed 4 bases and J shed 4 bases, with 13 bases lying between them. Germline CDR1 MDHEN, CDR2 SYDVKM. The CDR3 covers 15 residues. CDR3 nucleotides: TGTGCCAGCAGTTCCGCAGGGGTTAGCACCGGGGAGCTGTTTTTT. It is translated as CASSSAGVSTGELFF.

This clone was observed a few times. This sequence joins TRBV18 and TRBJ1-4; a possible D gene is TRBD1 (6 bases). Germline V gene lookup returns CDR1 KGHSH and CDR2 LQKENI. The CDR3 runs 14 residues. V lost 4 bases to trimming and J lost 8 bases, with 14 bases between them. As DNA, the CDR3 is TGTGCCAGCTCACGAGGGGGAGCAGGGGAAAAACTGTTTTTT. Its translation: CASSRGGAGEKLFF. The full variable domain, its missing parts supplied by reference TRBV18 and TRBJ1-4, is NAGVMQNPRHLVRRRGQEARLRCSPMKGHSHVYWYRQLPEEGLKFMVYLQKENIIDESGMPKERFSAEFPKEGPSILRIQQVVRGDSAAYFCASSRGGAGEKLFFGSGTQLSVL.

The rearrangement uses TRBV10-2 and TRBJ2-2; 8 bases fit TRBD1. The CDR3 length is 15 residues. Germline V CDR1 and CDR2: WSHSY, SAAADI. V trimming: 8 bases; J trimming: 2 bases; junction bases outside the gene matches: 7. The CDR3 nucleotides read TGCGCCAGCGGTCCCGACAGGGGAAACACCGGGGAGCTGTTTTTT. Translated: CASGPDRGNTGELFF.

The chain recombines TRBV19 with TRBJ2-7; 13 nucleotides line up with TRBD2. The CDR3 spans 17 residues. With V trimmed by 5 bases and J by 5 bases, 12 bases remained unmatched. CDR1 is LNHDA and CDR2 is SQIVND in the germline V gene (reference sequence). The CDR3 DNA reads TGTGCCAGTAGTGTTAGAACTAGCGGGAGGGCCGAGAACGAGCAGTACTTC. Its protein is CASSVRTSGRAENEQYF.

The chain joins TRBV27 to TRBJ1-2, with D perhaps TRBD1 (5 bases). V shed 6 bases and J shed 5 bases, with 10 bases lying between them. The V gene's germline CDR1 is MNHEY and CDR2 SMNVEV (reference sequence). The CDR3 contains 12 residues. CDR3 in DNA: TGTGCCAGCAGGGTTGGGGGGTATGGCTACACCTTC. Translation: CASRVGGYGYTF.

This chain links TRBV19 with TRBJ1-3, with D possibly being TRBD1 (6 bases). The CDR3 has 16 residues. From germline, CDR1 is LNHDA and CDR2 SQIVND (reference sequence). V lost 6 bases to trimming and J lost 4 bases, with 19 bases between them. CDR3 in amino acids: CASSHLAGESGNTIYF. The CDR3 DNA reads as TGTGCCAGTAGCCACCTCGCAGGGGAATCCGGAAACACCATATATTTT.

V is TRBV27 and J is TRBJ2-1; TRBD2 might be the D (5 bases). The CDR3 consists of 15 residues. V gave up 3 bases and J gave up 0 bases, with 9 bases separating them. In germline, CDR1 is MNHEY, CDR2 SMNVEV (reference sequence). The CDR3 loop reads CASSFRGSSYNEQFF. The CDR3 DNA follows: TGTGCCAGCAGTTTCCGGGGTAGCTCCTACAATGAGCAGTTCTTC.

The chain carries TRBV15 and TRBJ2-6; D may be TRBD2 (6 bases). Trimming cost V 0 bases and J 2 bases, with 8 bases left between them. Germline V gene lookup returns CDR1 LNHNV and CDR2 YYDKDF (reference sequence). CDR3 length equals 16 residues. The CDR3, as DNA: TGTGCCACCAGCAGAGAATCGGGGGCTGGGGCCAACGTCCTGACTTTC. It translates to CATSRESGAGANVLTF.

The chain uses TRBV29-1 and TRBJ1-3, with D maybe TRBD1 (6 bases). The CDR3 runs to 14 residues. Looked up from germline, CDR1 is SQVTM and CDR2 is ANQGSEA. The V end was cut by 2 bases, the J end by 2 bases, with 10 bases between. The CDR3 protein is CSVETQGAGNTIYF. In DNA, the CDR3 is TGCAGCGTTGAAACACAGGGAGCTGGAAACACCATATATTTT.

The CDR3 region is CASSLTGRTYEQYF. CDR3 coding DNA: TGCGCCAGCAGCCTGACAGGGAGAACCTACGAGCAGTACTTC. The rearrangement links TRBV5-1 to TRBJ2-5, with 7 nucleotides matching TRBD1. The J call could be wrong; TRBJ2-7 is a better fit for the DNA end. The CDR3 extends over 14 amino acids. In germline, CDR1 is SGHRS, CDR2 YFSETQ.

J is TRBJ1-4 and V is TRBV5-4; 7 bases agree with TRBD1. Unmatched junction bases numbered 2, after V lost 4 bases and J lost 8 bases. Germline values: CDR1 SGHNT, CDR2 YYREEE (reference sequence). This CDR3 has 12 residues. CDR3 sequence: CASSPQGEKLFF. CDR3 bases: TGTGCCAGCAGCCCACAGGGGGAAAAACTGTTTTTT. Based on the CDR3 plus reference TRBV5-4 and TRBJ1-4, the full variable domain is ETGVTQSPTHLIKTRGQQVTLRCSSQSGHNTVSWYQQALGQGPQFIFQYYREEENGRGNFPPRFSGLQFPNYSSELNVNALELDDSALYLCASSPQGEKLFFGSGTQLSVL.

The chain carries TRBV27 and TRBJ1-2; TRBD1 matches at 8 bases. Germline loops: CDR1 MNHEY, CDR2 SMNVEV (reference sequence). V shed 5 bases and J 1 base; nucleotides not matched to a gene: 12. The CDR3 is 17 residues long. CDR3 sequence (DNA): TGTGCCAGCAGTCCCCACGGACAGGGACCTTTTAACTATGGCTACACCTTC. It is translated as CASSPHGQGPFNYGYTF.

This chain uses TRBV7-8 with TRBJ1-2, with 7 bases fitting TRBD1. V lost 4 bases to trimming and J lost 4 bases; unmatched junction nucleotides: 15. The CDR3 loop spans 17 amino acids. Germline V gene sequence: CDR1 SGHVS, CDR2 FQNEAQ. The CDR3 protein is CASSSAATPGQTYGYTF. For the CDR3, the DNA is TGTGCCAGCAGCTCGGCAGCAACTCCGGGACAGACCTATGGCTACACCTTC.